Sequencing of this T cell receptor (beta chain) was carried out in a study of blood T cells in healthy people across ages. For the second PCR, which ran for about 6 to 11 cycles, a sample-barcoded 5' primer and a J-beta primer mix were used. MiXCR was run by TCRdb on the 5' RACE reads, yielding one entry per CDR3 protein. Among some 1.4 million distinct CDR3 sequences listed, around two fifths were seen once. CDR3 size: 15 residues. Germline CDR1 is SGHDN and CDR2 is FVKESK. This clonotype was sampled from a woman younger than 30 in good health. The chain uses TRBV14 and TRBJ2-4; 7 bases map to TRBD2. The J call could be wrong; TRBJ2-7 is a better fit for the DNA end. The source material was blood. The CDR3 spells CASSQYGLEAHEQYF. For the CDR3, the DNA is TGTGCCAGCAGCCAATACGGACTAGAGGCCCACGAGCAGTACTTC.